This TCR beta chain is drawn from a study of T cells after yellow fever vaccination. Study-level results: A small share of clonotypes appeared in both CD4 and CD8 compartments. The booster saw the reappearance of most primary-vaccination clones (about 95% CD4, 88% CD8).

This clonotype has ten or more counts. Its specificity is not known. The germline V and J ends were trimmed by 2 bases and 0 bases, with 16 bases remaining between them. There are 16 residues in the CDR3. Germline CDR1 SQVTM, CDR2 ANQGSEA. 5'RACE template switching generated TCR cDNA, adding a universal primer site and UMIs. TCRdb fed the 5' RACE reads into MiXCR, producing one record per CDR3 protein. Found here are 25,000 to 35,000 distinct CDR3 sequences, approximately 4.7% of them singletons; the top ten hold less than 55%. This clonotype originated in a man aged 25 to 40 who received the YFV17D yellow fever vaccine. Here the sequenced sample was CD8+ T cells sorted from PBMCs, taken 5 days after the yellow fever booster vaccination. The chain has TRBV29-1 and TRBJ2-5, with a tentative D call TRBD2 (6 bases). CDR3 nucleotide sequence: TGCAGCGTTGAAACCCTCCACACGGGGGACCAAGAGACCCAGTACTTC. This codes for CSVETLHTGDQETQYF. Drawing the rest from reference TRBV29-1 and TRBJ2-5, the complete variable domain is SAVISQKPSRDICQRGTSLTIQCQVDSQVTMMFWYRQQPGQSLTLIATANQGSEATYESGFVIDKFPISRPNLTFSTLTVSNMSPEDSSIYLCSVETLHTGDQETQYFGPGTRLLVL.